One sample yielded the 28 T cell receptor beta chains listed below, sequenced in a study of T-cell memory formation after mild COVID-19. TCRdb re-called the 5' RACE reads with MiXCR, one entry per CDR3 protein. The table includes about 200,000 distinct CDR3 sequences, about a sixth detected once. Sequencing input: PBMCs or a T cell subset sorted from them (not recorded which). Receptor source: an adult woman who had mild COVID-19 (a few samples of this study predate the infection). Cell type and time point are not known.

This clonotype was observed at least ten times. Mismatch with germline at one junction end may stem from a read error. This chain connects TRBV5-1 to TRBJ2-3; D is possibly TRBD2 (5 bases). The CDR3 loop spans 13 amino acids. Germline loops: CDR1 SGHRS, CDR2 YFSETQ. The CDR3 protein is CASSSGSTDTQYF. CDR3 coding DNA: TGTGCCAGCAGTTCGGGGAGCACAGATACGCAGTATTTT. The full variable domain, in which reference TRBV5-1 and TRBJ2-3 provide the parts outside the CDR3, is KAGVTQTPRYLIKTRGQQVTLSCSPISGHRSVSWYQQTPGQGLQFLFEYFSETQRNKGNFPGRFSGRQFSNSRSEMNVSTLELGDSALYLCASSSGSTDTQYFGPGTRLTVL.

This chain connects TRBV5-1 to TRBJ1-6; D uncertain. Germline loops: CDR1 SGHRS, CDR2 YFSETQ. The germline V and J ends were trimmed by 0 bases and 6 bases, with 7 bases remaining between them. CDR3 length: 14 residues. CDR3 amino acids: CASSLGQFNSPLHF. CDR3 in DNA: TGCGCCAGCAGCTTGGGGCAGTTTAATTCACCCCTCCACTTT.

The chain joins TRBV12-3 or TRBV12-4 to TRBJ1-2; D is ambiguous. This CDR3 region has 13 residues. V was cut by 6 bases and J by 1 base, with 9 bases left in between. The CDR3 here is CASRKTVNYGYTF. For the CDR3, the DNA is TGTGCCAGCAGAAAGACGGTTAACTATGGCTACACCTTC.

The chain uses TRBV7-3 and TRBJ2-1; 11 positions agree with TRBD2. V lost 1 base to trimming and J lost 7 bases; unmatched junction nucleotides: 3. This CDR3 is 15 amino acids long. Looked up from germline, CDR1 is SGHTA and CDR2 is FQGTGA. The CDR3, as DNA: TGTGCCAGCAGCTTAATTAGCGGGGGGGCTAATGAGCAGTTCTTC. Encoded protein: CASSLISGGANEQFF. Combining the CDR3 with reference TRBV7-3 and TRBJ2-1 gives the whole variable domain GAGVSQTPSNKVTEKGKYVELRCDPISGHTALYWYRQSLGQGPEFLIYFQGTGAADDSGLPNDRFFAVRPEGSVSTLKIQRTERGDSAVYLCASSLISGGANEQFFGPGTRLTVL.

This clonotype has a handful of counts. The chain links TRBV14 to TRBJ1-2; perhaps TRBD1 as D (6 bases). CDR1 and CDR2 from the germline V gene are SGHDN and FVKESK. The CDR3 length is 15 residues. V was cut by 0 bases and J by 4 bases, with 12 bases left in between. CDR3 region: CASSQDGGGLYGYTF. CDR3 nucleotide sequence: TGTGCCAGCAGCCAAGATGGCGGGGGGCTCTATGGCTACACCTTC.

The chain joins TRBV6-5 to TRBJ2-4; TRBD1 agrees at 8 bases. V shed 4 bases and J 0 bases; nucleotides not matched to a gene: 11. CDR1 is MNHEY and CDR2 is SVGAGI in the germline V gene. The CDR3 sequence is 18 residues long. Here the CDR3 DNA reads TGTGCCAGCAGTTCCTCGGGACAGGTGGCTTTAGCCAAAAACATTCAGTACTTC. Amino acid sequence: CASSSSGQVALAKNIQYF.

The table lists this clonotype with a few counts. The V gene is TRBV5-1, the J gene TRBJ2-5, with 7 bases matching TRBD1. The V gene end was trimmed by 4 bases and the J gene end by 5 bases; junction bases not matched to a gene: 8. This CDR3 is 14 amino acids long. Germline CDR1 SGHRS, CDR2 YFSETQ. The CDR3 DNA sequence: TGCGCCAGCAGCCGCCAACAGGGGATGGAGACCCAGTACTTC. Protein product: CASSRQQGMETQYF.

Written as DNA, the CDR3 is TGCAGCGAACTAGCGGGAAACACAGATACGCAGTATTTT. Translated, it gives CSELAGNTDTQYF. The chain couples TRBV29-1 to TRBJ2-3, with TRBD2 matching over 10 bases. Germline CDR1 is SQVTM and CDR2 is ANQGSEA. CDR3 size: 13 residues. The ends lost 7 bases at V and 2 bases at J; junction bases unmatched: 3.

This clonotype was recorded once. This rearrangement joins TRBV6-2 or TRBV6-3 to TRBJ2-1; 7 nucleotides line up with TRBD1. J was trimmed by 9 bases and V by 6 bases; bases with no gene match: 11. The germline gives CDR1 MNHEY, CDR2 SVGEGT. The CDR3 has 14 residues. The CDR3 bases are TGTGCCAGCAGGAGGACAGGTCGGATTCTTGAGCAGTTCTTC. It codes for CASRRTGRILEQFF.

The chain links TRBV7-9 to TRBJ2-6, with 8 nucleotides matching TRBD1. The germline CDR1 and CDR2 sequences are SEHNR and FQNEAQ (reference sequence). V lost 5 bases, J lost 2 bases, and 8 bases stayed unmatched. The CDR3 is 17 residues long. The CDR3 nucleotides are TGTGCCAGCAGCCTAGGACAGGGCCACCCTGGGGCCAACGTCCTGACTTTC. Amino acids: CASSLGQGHPGANVLTF.

This rearrangement joins TRBV28 to TRBJ1-2; 9 bases map to TRBD1. The CDR3 covers 18 residues. Per the germline V gene, CDR1 is MDHEN and CDR2 is SYDVKM. The J segment lost 7 bases and the V segment lost 0 bases, leaving 15 bases of the junction unmatched. CDR3 residues: CASSLWRTGGINSGGYTF. The CDR3 DNA reads as TGTGCCAGCAGTTTATGGAGAACAGGGGGCATTAATTCTGGTGGCTACACCTTC.

This chain uses TRBV6-5 with TRBJ2-7; D perhaps matches TRBD1 (6 bases). V was shortened by 2 bases and J by 2 bases, with 16 bases between the two germline ends. Germline CDR1 reads MNHEY; CDR2 reads SVGAGI. The CDR3 extends over 16 amino acids. Here the CDR3 reads CASSYLPLGAAYEQYF. CDR3 nucleotides: TGTGCCAGCAGTTACCTTCCGTTGGGGGCCGCCTACGAGCAGTACTTC.

This clonotype was picked up a small number of times. V and J are TRBV12-3 or TRBV12-4 and TRBJ2-1; 7 bases map to TRBD1. Trimming took 1 base from V and 2 from J; bases not matched to a gene: 5. The CDR3 consists of 16 residues. CDR3 loop: CASSLDGTAAYNEQFF. CDR3 nucleotides: TGTGCCAGCAGTTTAGACGGGACAGCAGCCTACAATGAGCAGTTCTTC.

The chain couples TRBV21-1 to TRBJ1-5; the table's D call of TRBD1 was not tested on the DNA. TRBV21-1 is flagged as a pseudogene. The CDR3 is made up of 16 amino acids. CDR3 in DNA: TGTGCCAGCAGCAAAGACCCCGAGGGGGACAATCAGCCCCAGCATTTT. Its protein is CASSKDPEGDNQPQHF.

This clonotype was picked up a small number of times. The rearrangement joins TRBV5-1 to TRBJ2-7, with a possible D match to TRBD2 (5 bases). V dropped 4 bases and J dropped 7 bases, with 18 bases sitting between them. The CDR3 is 14 residues long. Germline lookup yields CDR1 SGHRS and CDR2 YFSETQ. CDR3 nucleotide sequence: TGCGCCAGCAGCCCACGGACTTTAATCCATGAGCAGTACTTC. This translates into CASSPRTLIHEQYF.

The CDR3 here is CASSQVGGPEAFF. The CDR3 coding sequence is TGCGCCAGCAGCCAAGTAGGAGGTCCTGAAGCTTTCTTT. This chain links TRBV4-1 with TRBJ1-1, with no clear D. Trimming shortened V by 1 base and J by 6 bases, and 9 bases separated the two germline ends. The CDR3 consists of 13 residues. Germline-derived CDR1 and CDR2 are MGHRA and YSYEKL.

This clonotype was counted between two and nine times. This chain connects TRBV2 to TRBJ2-3; D call uncertain. Germline V CDR1 and CDR2: SNHLY, FYNNEI. The CDR3 sequence is 12 residues long. Between the trimmed V and J ends, which lost 2 bases and 6 bases, there was a span of 6 bases. CDR3 sequence (DNA): TGTGCCAGCAGTGAACAGCGTGATACGCAGTATTTT. Protein sequence: CASSEQRDTQYF.

The V gene is TRBV4-1, the J gene TRBJ2-5, with 11 bases aligning to TRBD1. CDR3 length: 17 residues. The germline gives CDR1 MGHRA, CDR2 YSYEKL. Trimming removed 0 bases from V and 9 bases from J; junction bases left unmatched: 12. The CDR3 nucleotides read TGCGCCAGCAGCCAAGATTACCGGACAGGGGGCGGGAGGGCCCAGTACTTC. The encoded protein is CASSQDYRTGGGRAQYF.

The table lists this clonotype with a few counts. V and J are TRBV19 and TRBJ2-5, with D perhaps assigned TRBD1 or TRBD2 (5 bases each). CDR3 size: 15 residues. Trimming removed 4 bases from V and 5 bases from J, with 17 bases in between. CDR1 and CDR2 from the germline V gene are LNHDA and SQIVND (reference sequence). Here the CDR3 DNA reads TGTGCCAGTAGTACTTGGGACGCCTCGGAGGAGACCCAGTACTTC. This gives the protein CASSTWDASEETQYF.

V usage is TRBV3-1 and J usage is TRBJ2-4; perhaps TRBD1 as D (5 bases). Germline lookup yields CDR1 LGHDT and CDR2 YNNKEL (reference sequence). The CDR3 has 13 amino acids. Trimming removed 4 bases from V and 4 bases from J, with 8 bases in between. CDR3 coding DNA: TGTGCCAGCAGCCTCTCAGGGAAAAACATTCAGTACTTC. This sequence encodes CASSLSGKNIQYF.

V gene TRBV12-3 or TRBV12-4 combines with J gene TRBJ1-2, with 7 bases identical to TRBD1. The CDR3 is made up of 15 amino acids. J was trimmed by 3 bases and V by 4 bases; bases with no gene match: 8. The CDR3 DNA sequence: TGTGCCAGCAGTTCGTTAGGGGGCGTGTACTATGGCTACACCTTC. Protein product: CASSSLGGVYYGYTF.

This clonotype was recorded at least ten times. This chain uses TRBV12-3 or TRBV12-4 with TRBJ1-6, with 9 nucleotides matching TRBD1. The CDR3 runs to 15 residues. Losses at the gene ends were 6 bases for V and 6 bases for J; bases not matched to a gene: 6. Written as DNA, the CDR3 is TGTGCCAGCAGAAAACAGGGGGCTGGTAATTCACCCCTCCACTTT. Its translation is CASRKQGAGNSPLHF.

A single count supports this clonotype. The chain combines TRBV7-2 with TRBJ1-1, with unresolved D. This CDR3 contains 13 residues. With 5 bases removed from V and 0 bases from J, the gap between germline ends came to 7 bases. Germline V gives CDR1 SGHTA, CDR2 FQGNSA. The CDR3 nucleotides are TGTGCCAGCAGCCAGATTATGAACACTGAAGCTTTCTTT. It encodes CASSQIMNTEAFF.

This clonotype has just a few counts. The rearrangement uses TRBV10-3 and TRBJ1-1; the D is unclear. V lost 3 bases to trimming and J lost 3 bases, with 8 bases between them. The CDR3 has 13 amino acids. Germline-derived CDR1 and CDR2 are ENHRY and SYGVKD. In DNA form, the CDR3 reads TGTGCCATCAGTGACGGTGATCACACTGAAGCTTTCTTT. Residues: CAISDGDHTEAFF.

The sample holds a few counts of this clonotype. The chain employs TRBV12-3 or TRBV12-4 and TRBJ2-7; no clear D gene. V was pared by 6 bases and J by 5 bases, with 14 bases between. The CDR3 runs 13 residues. CDR3: CASRLTVGDEQYF. Here the CDR3 DNA reads TGTGCCAGCAGATTAACAGTGGGCGACGAGCAGTACTTC.

The V gene is TRBV5-1, the J gene TRBJ2-5, with D possibly matching TRBD1 (5 bases). Trimming shortened V by 7 bases and J by 0 bases, and 10 bases separated the two germline ends. Per germline, CDR1 SGHRS and CDR2 YFSETQ. The CDR3 is 13 amino acids. DNA for the CDR3: TGCGCCAGCGTCGCGGACAACCAAGAGACCCAGTACTTC. As protein: CASVADNQETQYF.

This clonotype was recorded only once. J is TRBJ1-1 and V is TRBV4-2; 7 nucleotides agree with TRBD1. This CDR3 has 16 residues. Trimming cost V 0 bases and J 4 bases; bases outside gene matches: 8. Germline CDR1 reads LGHNA; CDR2 reads YNFKEQ. The DNA of the CDR3 is TGTGCCAGCAGCCAAGATCAAGGGGGCTGGGGCACTGAAGCTTTCTTT. As protein: CASSQDQGGWGTEAFF.

The genes are TRBV11-2 and TRBJ2-5, with D possibly being TRBD2 (5 bases). The CDR3 is 17 residues long. The ends were cut back, 2 bases at V and 5 bases at J, with 21 bases in the middle. Per germline, CDR1 SGHAT and CDR2 FQNNGV. The CDR3, as DNA: TGTGCCAGCAGCTTAATGACTCCGGGGTCGACTGGCGAGACCCAGTACTTC. It is translated as CASSLMTPGSTGETQYF.